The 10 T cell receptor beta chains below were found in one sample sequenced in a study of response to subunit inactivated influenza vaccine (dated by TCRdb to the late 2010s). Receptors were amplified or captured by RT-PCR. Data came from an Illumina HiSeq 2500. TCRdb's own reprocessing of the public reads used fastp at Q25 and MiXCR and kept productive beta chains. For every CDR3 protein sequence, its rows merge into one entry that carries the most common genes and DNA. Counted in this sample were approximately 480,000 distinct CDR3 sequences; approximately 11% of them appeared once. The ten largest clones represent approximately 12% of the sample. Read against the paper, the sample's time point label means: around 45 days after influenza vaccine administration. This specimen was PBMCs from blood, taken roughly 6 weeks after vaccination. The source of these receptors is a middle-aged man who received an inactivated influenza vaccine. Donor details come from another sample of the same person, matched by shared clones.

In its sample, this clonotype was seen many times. CDR3 in DNA: TGCGCCAGCAGCTTGGGGGTTGTTGGCACAGATACGCAGTATTTT. Its protein is CASSLGVVGTDTQYF. The chain recombines TRBV5-1 with TRBJ2-3; D gene ambiguous. The germline CDR1 and CDR2 sequences are SGHRS and YFSETQ. With 0 bases removed from V and 1 base from J, the gap between germline ends came to 9 bases. The CDR3 contains 15 residues. The full variable domain, rest sourced from reference TRBV5-1 and TRBJ2-3, is KAGVTQTPRYLIKTRGQQVTLSCSPISGHRSVSWYQQTPGQGLQFLFEYFSETQRNKGNFPGRFSGRQFSNSRSEMNVSTLELGDSALYLCASSLGVVGTDTQYFGPGTRLTVL.

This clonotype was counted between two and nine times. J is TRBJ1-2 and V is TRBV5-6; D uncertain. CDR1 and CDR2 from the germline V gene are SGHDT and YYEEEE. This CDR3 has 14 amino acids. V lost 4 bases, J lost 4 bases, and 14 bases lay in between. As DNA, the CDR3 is TGTGCCAGCAGCGCCGGGTCCCGAAGCTATGGCTACACCTTC. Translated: CASSAGSRSYGYTF.

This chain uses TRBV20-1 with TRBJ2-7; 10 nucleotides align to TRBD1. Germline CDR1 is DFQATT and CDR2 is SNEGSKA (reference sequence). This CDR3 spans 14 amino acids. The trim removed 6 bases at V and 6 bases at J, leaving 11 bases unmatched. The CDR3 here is CSASRGTGDTEQYF. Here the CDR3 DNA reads TGCAGTGCCTCCAGGGGGACAGGGGACACCGAGCAGTACTTC.

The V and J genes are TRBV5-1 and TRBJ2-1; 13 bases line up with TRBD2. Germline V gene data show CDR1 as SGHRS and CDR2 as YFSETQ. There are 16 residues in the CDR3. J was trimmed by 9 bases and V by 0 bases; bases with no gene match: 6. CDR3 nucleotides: TGCGCCAGCAGCTTGGTAGGACTAGCGGGAGTCTCTGAGCAGTTCTTC. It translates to CASSLVGLAGVSEQFF. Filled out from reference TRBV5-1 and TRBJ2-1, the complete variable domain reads KAGVTQTPRYLIKTRGQQVTLSCSPISGHRSVSWYQQTPGQGLQFLFEYFSETQRNKGNFPGRFSGRQFSNSRSEMNVSTLELGDSALYLCASSLVGLAGVSEQFFGPGTRLTVL.

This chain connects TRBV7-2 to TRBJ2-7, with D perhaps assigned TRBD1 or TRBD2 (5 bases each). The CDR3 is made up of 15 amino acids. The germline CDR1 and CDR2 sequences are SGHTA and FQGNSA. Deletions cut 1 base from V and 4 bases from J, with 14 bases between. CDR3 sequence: CASSLVAGRRYEQYF. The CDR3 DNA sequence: TGTGCCAGCAGCTTAGTTGCAGGGAGAAGGTACGAGCAGTACTTC.

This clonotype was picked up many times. The CDR3 protein is CATSARGQGTDTQYF. The CDR3 bases are TGTGCCACCAGTGCCAGGGGGCAGGGCACAGATACGCAGTATTTT. The V gene is TRBV24-1, the J gene TRBJ2-3; 8 bases map to TRBD1. Germline CDR1 KGHDR, CDR2 SFDVKD. The CDR3 sequence is 15 residues long. V lost 5 bases, J lost 1 base, and 4 bases stayed unmatched.

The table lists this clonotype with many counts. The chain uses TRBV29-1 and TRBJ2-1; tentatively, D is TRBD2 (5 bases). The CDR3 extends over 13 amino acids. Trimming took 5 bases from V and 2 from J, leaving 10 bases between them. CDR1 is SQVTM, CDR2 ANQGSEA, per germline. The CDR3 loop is CSVRTGTYNEQFF. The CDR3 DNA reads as TGCAGCGTTAGGACTGGGACCTACAATGAGCAGTTCTTC.

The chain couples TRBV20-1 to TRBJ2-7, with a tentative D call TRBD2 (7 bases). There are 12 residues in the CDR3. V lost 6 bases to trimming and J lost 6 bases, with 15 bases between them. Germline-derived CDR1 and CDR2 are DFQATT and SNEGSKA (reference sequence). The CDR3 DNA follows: TGCAGTGCCACCAGAGGGGGGGGCGAGCAGTACTTC. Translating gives CSATRGGGEQYF.

The CDR3 coding sequence is TGTGCCAGCAGCCCCGTTACAGGGAAAGAGACCCAGTACTTC. Translation gives CASSPVTGKETQYF. This chain uses TRBV3-1 with TRBJ2-5; weak D call: TRBD1 (6 bases). Deletions cut 4 bases from V and 3 bases from J, with 12 bases between. CDR3 size: 14 residues. Germline CDR1 and CDR2: LGHDT and YNNKEL (reference sequence).

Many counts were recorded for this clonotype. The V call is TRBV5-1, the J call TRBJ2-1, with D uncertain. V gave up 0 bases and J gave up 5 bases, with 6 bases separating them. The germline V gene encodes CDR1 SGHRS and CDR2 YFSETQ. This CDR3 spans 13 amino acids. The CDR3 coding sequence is TGCGCCAGCAGCTTGGCTAGAAACAATGAGCAGTTCTTC. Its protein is CASSLARNNEQFF.